Below are 28 T cell receptor beta chains sequenced from a single sample in a study of T cells in Graves' hyperthyroidism and ophthalmopathy. Amplification targeted TCR beta CDR3 regions from RNA transcripts. The HTBI primer set served for first-round RT-PCR of the TCR CDR3. TCRdb ran MiXCR on the multiplex PCR reads and lists one entry per CDR3 protein. The sample contains a few hundred thousand distinct CDR3 sequences, around 14% of which appear only once. Material for sequencing was blood. The source is a woman in her twenties or thirties with Graves' hyperthyroidism.

The chain is built from TRBV30 and TRBJ1-2, with 7 bases that match TRBD1. The length of the CDR3 is 14 residues. The J segment lost 6 bases and the V segment lost 5 bases, leaving 12 bases of the junction unmatched. Per the germline V gene, CDR1 is GTSNPN and CDR2 is SVGIG (reference sequence). CDR3 bases: TGTGCCTGGGGAGAGATCGGGACAGTGAATGGCTACACCTTC. Translating gives CAWGEIGTVNGYTF.

This clonotype was recorded many times. J is TRBJ2-1 and V is TRBV5-1; 9 positions match TRBD2. V shed 4 bases, J shed 3 bases, and the junction held 8 bases outside the gene matches. The CDR3 is 16 amino acids. Per germline, CDR1 SGHRS and CDR2 YFSETQ. For the CDR3, the DNA is TGCGCCAGCAGCGGGGGACTAGCAGTGGGCTACAATGAGCAGTTCTTC. This translates into CASSGGLAVGYNEQFF.

This clonotype was counted many times. The chain has TRBV18 and TRBJ2-1; the match to TRBD2 covers 8 bases. The CDR3 covers 13 residues. Germline V lookup: CDR1 KGHSH, CDR2 LQKENI. V shed 5 bases, J shed 6 bases, and the junction held 3 bases outside the gene matches. In DNA, the CDR3 is TGTGCCAGCTCAGCCGGGACTAGCAATGAGCAGTTCTTC. Protein: CASSAGTSNEQFF.

This clonotype was seen once. The chain recombines TRBV5-6 with TRBJ2-7, with 8 bases aligning to TRBD2. Germline V gene lookup returns CDR1 SGHDT and CDR2 YYEEEE. The J segment lost 2 bases and the V segment lost 0 bases, leaving 7 bases of the junction unmatched. The CDR3 contains 16 residues. The CDR3 DNA reads TGTGCCAGCAGCTTGGTTGTGACGGGAGGGGCCTACGAGCAGTACTTC. It codes for CASSLVVTGGAYEQYF.

In this sample, this clonotype turned up many times. This chain joins TRBV2 and TRBJ2-3; D is possibly TRBD2 (5 bases). Trimming shortened V by 2 bases and J by 4 bases, and 13 bases separated the two germline ends. The CDR3 runs to 15 residues. Germline V CDR1 and CDR2: SNHLY, FYNNEI. The CDR3: CASSENGGRSDTQYF. The CDR3 DNA reads as TGTGCCAGCAGTGAAAACGGCGGGCGCTCAGATACGCAGTATTTT.

Comment on this clonotype: A junction boundary mismatches the germline segment, possibly from a read error. The chain is built from TRBV4-1 and TRBJ2-1; TRBD2 aligns across 9 bases. This CDR3 spans 17 amino acids. Germline CDR1 is MGHRA and CDR2 is YSYEKL. The CDR3 nucleotides are TGTGCCAGCAGCCAAGATTCTAGCGGGAATATGGGGAATGAGCAGTTCTTC. Its translation: CASSQDSSGNMGNEQFF.

This clonotype has at least ten counts. The chain recombines TRBV12-3 or TRBV12-4 with TRBJ2-2; TRBD1 is a possible D gene (8 bases). This CDR3 has 16 residues. Between the trimmed V and J ends, which lost 6 bases and 5 bases, there was a span of 19 bases. CDR3 protein: CASRKDREGSTGELFF. The CDR3 DNA is TGTGCCAGCAGAAAGGACAGGGAGGGATCGACCGGGGAGCTGTTTTTT.

This clonotype was counted a few times. The rearrangement joins TRBV4-3 to TRBJ2-7; maybe TRBD2 (6 bases). The CDR3 is made up of 16 amino acids. V was pared by 0 bases and J by 6 bases, with 18 bases between. The V gene's germline CDR1 is LGHNA and CDR2 YSLEER. As DNA, the CDR3 is TGCGCCAGCAGCCAAGATAGGACTACTGGGCGGATCGAGCAGTACTTC. Translation: CASSQDRTTGRIEQYF.

This clonotype was picked up many times. This chain connects TRBV10-2 to TRBJ2-7; TRBD1 agrees at 9 bases. CDR3 length: 13 amino acids. V lost 7 bases, J lost 5 bases, and 6 bases stayed unmatched. Germline V CDR1 and CDR2: WSHSY, SAAADI. As DNA, the CDR3 is TGCGCCAGCACCCGAGGGACAGGGCACGAGCAGTACTTC. Translation gives CASTRGTGHEQYF.

This clonotype was seen more than once but under ten times. A single base separates this from a much larger clone, so it may be a read error. J is TRBJ1-1 and V is TRBV30, with D unclear. CDR1 and CDR2 (germline): GTSNPN, SVGIG (reference sequence). The CDR3 runs 13 residues. Trimming stripped 0 bases from V and 4 bases from J, with 9 bases between. CDR3 region: CAWSVILGTEAFF. As DNA, the CDR3 is TGTGCCTGGAGTGTTATTTTGGGCACTGAAGCTTTCTTT.

This clonotype was detected a few times. This rearrangement joins TRBV7-2 to TRBJ2-5; 8 bases align to TRBD1. The J segment lost 2 bases and the V segment lost 1 base, leaving 6 bases of the junction unmatched. Germline CDR1 SGHTA, CDR2 FQGNSA. There are 16 residues in the CDR3. The CDR3 DNA follows: TGTGCCAGCAGCTTAGAGTGGGACAGGTCTCAAGAGACCCAGTACTTC. This encodes CASSLEWDRSQETQYF.

The rearrangement uses TRBV5-6 and TRBJ1-5, with a weak D call TRBD1 (5 bases). V was pared by 2 bases and J by 5 bases, with 11 bases between. Per germline, CDR1 SGHDT and CDR2 YYEEEE. The CDR3 is 14 amino acids. The CDR3 sequence is CASSFGTDDQPQHF. CDR3 sequence (DNA): TGTGCCAGCAGCTTCGGGACCGACGATCAGCCCCAGCATTTT. Based on the CDR3 plus reference TRBV5-6 and TRBJ1-5, the full variable domain is DAGVTQSPTHLIKTRGQQVTLRCSPKSGHDTVSWYQQALGQGPQFIFQYYEEEERQRGNFPDRFSGHQFPNYSSELNVNALLLGDSALYLCASSFGTDDQPQHFGDGTRLSIL.

The table lists this clonotype with many counts. The rearrangement links TRBV29-1 to TRBJ2-3; a possible D gene is TRBD2 (5 bases). V lost 6 bases and J 1 base, leaving 17 bases between the germline ends. The germline gives CDR1 SQVTM, CDR2 ANQGSEA. The CDR3 has 15 residues. CDR3 coding DNA: TGCAGCGTGATCTCCGGGATCCATGGCACAGATACGCAGTATTTT. It yields the protein CSVISGIHGTDTQYF.

This clonotype has at least ten counts. This chain connects TRBV29-1 to TRBJ1-1; the D gene is possibly TRBD1 (6 bases). This CDR3 has 16 amino acids. The V and J ends lost 4 bases and 4 bases respectively, with 22 bases between them. CDR1 is SQVTM and CDR2 is ANQGSEA in the germline V gene. The CDR3 here is CSVVSFVGHRRTEAFF. The CDR3 DNA is TGCAGCGTTGTATCTTTTGTGGGACACCGACGCACTGAAGCTTTCTTT.

In its sample, this clonotype was seen a few times. This rearrangement joins TRBV5-1 to TRBJ2-2; D not resolved. The germline gives CDR1 SGHRS, CDR2 YFSETQ. The V end lost 0 bases, the J end lost 5 bases, and 8 bases lay between the germline ends. The length of the CDR3 is 14 residues. As DNA, the CDR3 is TGCGCCAGCAGCTTGGGGGAATTGACCGGGGAGCTGTTTTTT. It specifies CASSLGELTGELFF.

This clonotype was picked up a small number of times. V and J are TRBV6-2 or TRBV6-3 and TRBJ1-2, with D possibly matching TRBD1 (5 bases). The CDR3 has 13 amino acids. CDR1 is MNHEY and CDR2 is SVGEGT in the germline V gene. V gave up 2 bases and J gave up 2 bases, with 6 bases separating them. CDR3 sequence: CASSYNRNYGYTF. In nucleotides, the CDR3 is TGTGCCAGCAGTTACAACAGGAACTATGGCTACACCTTC.

In its sample, this clonotype was seen many times. The rearrangement links TRBV5-1 to TRBJ2-7, with D perhaps TRBD1 (6 bases). The V and J ends lost 4 bases and 0 bases respectively, with 14 bases between them. Germline V gives CDR1 SGHRS, CDR2 YFSETQ. This CDR3 is built from 15 residues. DNA of the CDR3: TGCGCCAGCAGCGCACAGGGAATGGGCTCCTACGAGCAGTACTTC. Its translation is CASSAQGMGSYEQYF.

The gene calls are TRBV28 and TRBJ1-1, with a possible D match to TRBD1 (5 bases). Germline lookup yields CDR1 MDHEN and CDR2 SYDVKM. The germline V and J ends were trimmed by 6 bases and 1 base, with 12 bases remaining between them. The CDR3 sequence is 14 residues long. The CDR3, as DNA: TGTGCCAGCAGGTGGAAAGGGACGAACACTGAAGCTTTCTTT. Translation: CASRWKGTNTEAFF.

This clonotype was found many times. The junction does not match germline at one end; this may be a read error. This chain links TRBV20-1 with TRBJ2-1; TRBD1 matches 7 bases. This CDR3 region has 13 residues. CDR1 is DFQATT, CDR2 SNEGSKA, per germline (reference sequence). The CDR3 coding sequence is TGCAGTGCTGGAGACAGGGTCTACAATGAGCAGTTCTTC. It is translated as CSAGDRVYNEQFF.

This clonotype was detected a few times. This may come from a read error, since a much larger clone is one base off. This CDR3 is missing its conserved last phenylalanine or tryptophan, likely due to a read error. This chain uses TRBV12-3 or TRBV12-4 with TRBJ2-1; D might be TRBD2 (5 bases). V was clipped by 0 bases and J by 1 base, with 7 bases between them. The CDR3 is made up of 15 amino acids. In nucleotides, the CDR3 is TGTGCCAGCAGTTTAGCGGGAGTTTCCTACAATGAGCAGTTCTCC. Amino acids: CASSLAGVSYNEQFS.

The sample holds many counts of this clonotype. The chain couples TRBV2 to TRBJ2-1; 10 bases are a match to TRBD2. Germline CDR1 SNHLY, CDR2 FYNNEI. The CDR3 loop spans 16 amino acids. The V gene end was trimmed by 5 bases and the J gene end by 2 bases; junction bases not matched to a gene: 6. The CDR3 coding sequence is TGTGCCAGCAGTTCTGGAGCGGGAGGGCCCTACAATGAGCAGTTCTTC. As protein: CASSSGAGGPYNEQFF.

The table lists this clonotype with many counts. The chain employs TRBV5-1 and TRBJ2-7, with TRBD1 identical over 7 bases. Germline V gene sequence: CDR1 SGHRS, CDR2 YFSETQ. The CDR3 is made up of 15 amino acids. V dropped 4 bases and J dropped 2; count of bases not matched to a gene: 9. The CDR3 is CASSALGGVTYEQYF. The CDR3 DNA reads as TGCGCCAGCAGCGCCTTAGGGGGCGTTACCTACGAGCAGTACTTC.

This clonotype showed up many times. The V and J genes are TRBV2 and TRBJ1-2; a possible D gene is TRBD1 (5 bases). V was clipped by 7 bases and J by 7 bases, with 13 bases between them. Germline lookup yields CDR1 SNHLY and CDR2 FYNNEI. The CDR3 covers 12 residues. In nucleotides, the CDR3 is TGTGCCAGCACGAGGCAGGGTAGTGGCTACACCTTC. Its translation is CASTRQGSGYTF.

This clonotype was seen at least ten times. This chain uses TRBV18 with TRBJ2-1, with TRBD1 as a possible D gene (6 bases). CDR3 size: 14 residues. The V end was cut by 1 base, the J end by 6 bases, with 10 bases between. Per germline, CDR1 KGHSH and CDR2 LQKENI. The CDR3 reads CASSPLARGNEQFF. In DNA, the CDR3 is TGTGCCAGCTCACCACTTGCCAGGGGCAATGAGCAGTTCTTC.

In its sample, this clonotype was seen many times. This rearrangement joins TRBV3-1 to TRBJ2-7; no definite D call. V was trimmed by 5 bases and J by 6 bases, leaving 14 bases between them. The CDR3 is made up of 13 amino acids. Germline V lookup: CDR1 LGHDT, CDR2 YNNKEL (reference sequence). CDR3 in DNA: TGTGCCAGCAGCTTCGGGCCTGGGGTCGAGCAGTACTTC. Protein sequence: CASSFGPGVEQYF.

This clonotype was counted a few times. In DNA form, the CDR3 reads TGTGCCAGTAGTATGAGCGCCGGGACACTAGCACAGCCCCAGCATTTT. It encodes CASSMSAGTLAQPQHF. The chain has TRBV19 and TRBJ1-5; weak D call: TRBD1 (6 bases). The germline V gene encodes CDR1 LNHDA and CDR2 SQIVND (reference sequence). V lost 3 bases and J 7 bases, leaving 19 bases between the germline ends. The CDR3 spans 16 residues.

This clonotype was detected a few times. V gene TRBV6-2 or TRBV6-3 combines with J gene TRBJ1-6; 8 bases map to TRBD1. The CDR3 totals 14 residues. V lost 5 bases, J lost 10 bases, and 7 bases stayed unmatched. Germline V gene lookup returns CDR1 MNHEY and CDR2 SVGEGT. CDR3 coding DNA: TGTGCCAGCAGTGGTCGGACAGGGAGCTCACCCCTCCACTTT. Protein product: CASSGRTGSSPLHF.

This clonotype was counted a few times. Sequence at one end of the junction differs from germline and may be a read error. V and J are TRBV5-5 and TRBJ1-2, with a tentative D call TRBD1 (5 bases). CDR1 and CDR2 (germline): SGHKS, YYEKEE (reference sequence). The CDR3 sequence is 16 residues long. CDR3: CACSSPRQSPYYGYTF. CDR3 sequence (DNA): TGTGCCTGCAGCTCCCCTCGACAGTCTCCGTACTATGGCTACACCTTC.